This TCR beta chain was sequenced during a study of blood T cell repertoires in COVID-19. Methods used by the authors: Amplified reference gene primers provided the basis for estimating nucleated cell counts. The table came from immunoSEQ multiplex PCR; TCRdb's copy has only in-frame clones and leaves some out. V, J and clone size were drawn from that table, and D and trimming were deduced from the DNA. Of 300,000 to 350,000 clones detected, roughly 86% appear once; the ten largest clones hold 0.85% to 1.3%. Across 20 to 25 US areas, participants ranged in age from about 18 to 90 years. A COVID-19 case was met by exposed participants within 2 weeks before study entry. CDR1 and CDR2 (germline): SEHNR, FQNEAQ (reference sequence). V was cut by 0 bases and J by 8 bases, with 7 bases left in between. The CDR3 runs to 12 residues.

The chain has TRBV7-9 and TRBJ1-1, with TRBD1 as a possible D gene (5 bases). What was sequenced was PBMCs or T cells enriched from blood (not recorded which). This TCR came from a woman aged 25 to 45 who had been exposed to COVID-19. The CDR3 bases are TGTGCCAGCAGCTTAGCGAACAGGGAAGCTTTCTTT. Translation: CASSLANREAFF.